This is a list of T cell receptor beta chains from one sample in a study of beta chain features in type 1 diabetes. Only in-frame clones appear in the TCRdb table, and some are missing; sequencing was by immunoSEQ multiplex PCR. The data show roughly 450,000 clones, with about 15% seen just once and roughly 0.033% held by the top ten. The sequenced sample was naive CD4+ T cells from blood. The receptor set was obtained from a man aged 30-40 years in good health. The conserved cysteine and the conserved F or W are not part of the CDR3 here. A clone size is listed for some rows: how often the clone was seen (once, few, many), or a class if it is expanded.

TRBV18	.	ASSPAGTANYGYT
TRBV4-3	.	ASSQVKTGTGTYEQY
TRBV30	.	ALGLVGTDTQY
TRBV7-9	.	ASSLVTSNQPQH
TRBV9	once	ASAEVGKETQY
TRBV30	few	AWSVGQGMSEQF
TRBV6-5	.	ASARNWGVSYEQY
TRBV11-2	.	ASSLDRNRVKGRGYEQY
TRBV18	few	ASFTGRAEKLF
TRBV18	.	ASTPVKAFYNEQF
TRBV4-3	.	ASSQETAYEQY
TRBV19	.	ASSITYNEQF
TRBV5-1	few	ASSSGLAGETQY
TRBV5-4	.	ASSLETSSNEQF
TRBV18	few	ASSPDRPGNTIY
TRBV7-9	.	ASSSGTGANYGYT
TRBV4-3	.	ASSQDYQASTDTQY
TRBV6-5	.	ASSYSGRSTGELF
TRBV4-3	.	ASSQEGGNTQY
TRBV5-6	.	ASSLALDRGNGYT
TRBV30	.	AWIRTEAF
TRBV27	.	ASSNPSGGAKDTQY
TRBV6-1	.	ASRDQNTGELF
TRBV7-7	few	ASTRLGSSYNEQF
TRBV7-2	few	ASSLRGGLISYEQY
TRBV18	.	ASSGDRPQETQY
TRBV7-3	few	ASSETPGLATQY
TRBV9	.	ASSTLTELSGNTIY
TRBV2	few	ASGQPGNEQF
TRBV19	few	ASSLAFGRGKETEAF
TRBV19	.	ASSMRGPHYT
TRBV5-4	few	ASSHARGPGTEAF
TRBV18	.	ASSPPRRGASRAGELF
TRBV20-1	.	SARNSYEQY
TRBV29-1	many	SVAILEYGYT
TRBV5-6	few	ASTRWGLGTDTQY
TRBV2	.	ASSVAESTDTQY
TRBV4-3	.	ASSQKIIAGDHYNEQF
TRBV5-1	few	ASSLSFEQF
TRBV7-2	few	ASSFTGTSNWETQY
TRBV7-8	.	ASSSRGSSYNEQF
TRBV7-9	.	ASSLTHSTDTQY
TRBV29-1	few	SVYRGGNTEAF
TRBV4-2	.	ASRSTGPTNEKLF
TRBV6-1	.	ASRIDRGYGYT
TRBV9	.	ASSETSGVTYPYNEQF
TRBV7-2	few	ASSSTAVGNSPLH
TRBV2	few	ASSLSPGASTDTQY
TRBV6-6	few	ASNALQGRGPETQY
TRBV18	.	ASSPQVYEQY
TRBV9	.	ASSPGWETQY
TRBV5-4	.	ASSSVLAQETQY
TRBV4-3	.	ASSQRTSGSYNEQF
TRBV6-1	few	ASRDTEAF
TRBV11-2	few	ASSLNGVRLY